The present T cell receptor (beta chain) was sequenced within a study of control samples from healthy donors and cancer patients. This clone showed up just once. The CDR3 has 15 residues. Per the germline V gene, CDR1 is SGHRS and CDR2 is YFSETQ. The J segment lost 0 bases and the V segment lost 4 bases, leaving 5 bases of the junction unmatched. The data were produced by immunoSEQ multiplex PCR, yet TCRdb's version contains in-frame clones alone and is incomplete. This table holds approximately 82,000 clones, around 94% found once. This rearrangement joins TRBV5-1 to TRBJ2-7, with 9 bases matching TRBD1. The sequence was obtained from a woman between 18 and 29 years old in good health. What was sequenced was blood. The CDR3 nucleotides read TGCGCCAGCAGCCCCGGGACAGGGAGCTCCTACGAGCAGTACTTC. Translated, it gives CASSPGTGSSYEQYF.